A single sample is the source of the 30 T cell receptor beta chains below, sequenced in a study of blood T cells in healthy people across ages. With a J-beta primer mix and a sample-barcoded 5' primer, a second PCR ran roughly 6 to 12 cycles. TCRdb itself ran the 5' RACE reads through MiXCR, one entry per CDR3 protein. The sample includes around 990,000 distinct CDR3 sequences, less than 25% seen only once; the top ten take about 0.72%. The same data also went into a second study, on T cells of mothers and their children.

The sample comprised blood. All receptors derive from a girl aged 2-10 years in good health.

This clonotype has only a few counts. V and J are TRBV6-2 or TRBV6-3 and TRBJ2-7, with D unresolved. V lost 0 bases and J lost 3, with 12 bases in between. The CDR3 contains 15 residues. CDR1 is MNHEY, CDR2 SVGEGT, per germline. CDR3 region: CASSYSGGLGYEQYF. Here the CDR3 DNA reads TGTGCCAGCAGTTACTCCGGCGGATTGGGCTACGAGCAGTACTTC.

The chain employs TRBV7-9 and TRBJ1-5; no definite D call. Germline-derived CDR1 and CDR2 are SEHNR and FQNEAQ (reference sequence). Trimming removed 3 bases from V and 8 bases from J, with 5 bases in between. The CDR3 is made up of 11 amino acids. The CDR3 nucleotides read TGTGCCAGCAGCTTCCGAAAGCCCCAGCATTTT. This encodes CASSFRKPQHF.

The chain employs TRBV7-8 and TRBJ2-7, with D perhaps TRBD2 (7 bases). V was pared by 2 bases and J by 9 bases, with 11 bases between. There are 12 residues in the CDR3. Per germline, CDR1 SGHVS and CDR2 FQNEAQ. For the CDR3, the DNA is TGTGCCAGCAGCTTATCCGGGGGGCTGCAGTACTTC. This sequence encodes CASSLSGGLQYF.

To note about this clonotype: An end of the junction differs from the germline gene, which may be a read error. V and J are TRBV2 and TRBJ2-7, with D tentatively TRBD1 or TRBD2 (5 bases each). CDR1 is SNHLY and CDR2 is FYNNEI in the germline V gene. The CDR3 has 14 residues. CDR3: CACSITRGGLEQYF. The CDR3 DNA sequence: TGTGCCTGCAGTATTACACGGGGCGGTCTCGAGCAGTACTTC.

This clonotype was seen only a few times. This chain connects TRBV7-3 to TRBJ2-5; the match to TRBD2 covers 7 bases. The end of the DNA fits TRBJ2-7 better, so the J call may be wrong. The CDR3 sequence is 15 residues long. CDR1 and CDR2 from the germline V gene are SGHTA and FQGTGA. Here the CDR3 DNA reads TGTGCCAGCAGCTTAGAGGGAGGGGCCAGCTACGAGCAGTACTTC. This gives the protein CASSLEGGASYEQYF.

The V and J genes are TRBV29-1 and TRBJ2-7; D uncertain. Germline CDR1 and CDR2: SQVTM and ANQGSEA. The V end lost 5 bases, the J end lost 0 bases, and 11 bases lay between the germline ends. CDR3 size: 13 residues. The CDR3 region has the DNA TGCAGCGTTTTATGGACGGACTCCTACGAGCAGTACTTC. This sequence encodes CSVLWTDSYEQYF.

This clonotype came up a few times. CDR3 nucleotides: TGCAGTGCTAGAGAGAGTATACGGGGGGGCCAGGTGCATGAGCAGTTCTTC. Encoded protein: CSARESIRGGQVHEQFF. The chain has TRBV20-1 and TRBJ2-5, with 8 positions matching TRBD2. The J call is doubtful: the DNA matches TRBJ2-1 better. Per germline, CDR1 DFQATT and CDR2 SNEGSKA (reference sequence). This CDR3 is built from 17 residues.

This clonotype occurred a few times. The chain couples TRBV12-3 or TRBV12-4 to TRBJ1-2; D not resolved. The CDR3 runs to 13 residues. V was shortened by 3 bases and J by 5 bases, with 10 bases between the two germline ends. The CDR3 coding sequence is TGTGCCAGCAGTTTCACCACGCAATATGGCTACACCTTC. Translating gives CASSFTTQYGYTF.

J is TRBJ2-1 and V is TRBV7-2, with 10 nucleotides matching TRBD2. The CDR3 length is 17 residues. V trimming: 2 bases; J trimming: 8 bases; junction bases outside the gene matches: 12. Germline CDR1 SGHTA, CDR2 FQGNSA. CDR3 protein: CASSLRRTSGPWDEQFF. Here the CDR3 DNA reads TGTGCCAGCAGCTTACGCCGGACTAGCGGCCCCTGGGATGAGCAGTTCTTC.

This clonotype was recorded only once. The chain couples TRBV11-2 to TRBJ2-1; D unresolved. Germline CDR1 is SGHAT and CDR2 is FQNNGV. The CDR3 loop spans 15 amino acids. The V gene lost 5 bases and the J gene lost 2 bases, with 13 bases spanning the gap. Here the CDR3 reads CASSPRVPPYNEQFF. CDR3 sequence (DNA): TGTGCCAGCAGCCCCAGAGTCCCACCCTACAATGAGCAGTTCTTC.

This clonotype has ten or more counts. This rearrangement joins TRBV7-3 to TRBJ2-3; D is possibly TRBD2 (6 bases). The germline V and J ends were trimmed by 5 bases and 3 bases, with 9 bases remaining between them. This CDR3 contains 13 residues. CDR1 and CDR2 (germline): SGHTA, FQGTGA. The CDR3, as DNA: TGTGCCAGCAGCGGCGGAGGGACAGATACGCAGTATTTT. It yields the protein CASSGGGTDTQYF.

The V and J genes are TRBV5-1 and TRBJ2-5, with 7 nucleotides matching TRBD1. The J call may be wrong; the DNA end is better matched by TRBJ2-1. The CDR3 is 16 amino acids. Germline V gene data show CDR1 as SGHRS and CDR2 as YFSETQ. CDR3 coding DNA: TGCGCCAGCAGCCGACGCCCCGGACAGGTTGACAATGAGCAGTTCTTC. Amino acid sequence: CASSRRPGQVDNEQFF.

This clonotype was seen a handful of times. The J gene is TRBJ1-1, the V gene TRBV7-9; the match to TRBD1 covers 11 bases. V was clipped by 4 bases and J by 4 bases; unmatched bases: 8. Germline V gene lookup returns CDR1 SEHNR and CDR2 FQNEAQ (reference sequence). CDR3 length: 16 residues. The CDR3 nucleotides read TGTGCCAGCAGCTCCCCGGGACAGGGGGGGATCACTGAAGCTTTCTTT. Protein product: CASSSPGQGGITEAFF. Complete variable domain (other parts from reference TRBV7-9 and TRBJ1-1): DTGVSQNPRHKITKRGQNVTFRCDPISEHNRLYWYRQTLGQGPEFLTYFQNEAQLEKSRLLSDRFSAERPKGSFSTLEIQRTEQGDSAMYLCASSSPGQGGITEAFFGQGTRLTVV.

The J gene is TRBJ1-3, the V gene TRBV12-3 or TRBV12-4; unclear D gene. The V end lost 5 bases, the J end lost 0 bases, and 5 bases lay between the germline ends. The length of the CDR3 is 13 residues. CDR3 sequence (DNA): TGTGCCAGCAGTCCGCACTCTGGAAACACCATATATTTT. Encoded protein: CASSPHSGNTIYF.

This clonotype appeared a few times. V and J are TRBV7-6 and TRBJ1-6; 7 bases are a match to TRBD1. V was pared by 1 base and J by 13 bases, with 7 bases of the junction left unmatched. Germline V gene data show CDR1 as SGHVS and CDR2 as FNYEAQ. The CDR3 is 14 amino acids. In DNA form, the CDR3 reads TGTGCCAGCAGCTTAGGTACAGGGGCAAGGCCCCTCCACTTT. Amino acid sequence: CASSLGTGARPLHF. Full variable domain (remainder filled in from reference TRBV7-6 and TRBJ1-6): GAGVSQSPRYKVTKRGQDVALRCDPISGHVSLYWYRQALGQGPEFLTYFNYEAQQDKSGLPNDRFSAERPEGSISTLTIQRTEQRDSAMYRCASSLGTGARPLHFGNGTRLTVT.

This clonotype was seen only a few times. This sequence joins TRBV2 and TRBJ1-1; TRBD1 is a possible D gene (5 bases). This CDR3 has 12 residues. Germline assignment: CDR1 SNHLY and CDR2 FYNNEI. CDR3 residues: CSSAGTVTEAFF. CDR3 sequence (DNA): TGTTCCTCGGCAGGGACGGTGACTGAAGCTTTCTTT.

The chain carries TRBV19 and TRBJ2-3; a weak D match, TRBD2 (7 bases). The V end was cut by 8 bases, the J end by 10 bases, with 19 bases between. The CDR3 loop spans 13 amino acids. CDR1 and CDR2 (germline): LNHDA, SQIVND (reference sequence). The CDR3 loop is CASWSGGISPQYF. The CDR3 nucleotides read TGTGCCAGTTGGTCGGGGGGCATAAGTCCGCAGTATTTT.

This clonotype was observed at least ten times. The chain uses TRBV5-1 and TRBJ2-3; D ambiguous. Trimming removed 0 bases at V and 6 bases at J, with 14 bases between. CDR3 length equals 15 residues. The germline CDR1 and CDR2 sequences are SGHRS and YFSETQ. CDR3 nucleotide sequence: TGCGCCAGCAGCTTGGGACCCAGAGGTCGTGATACGCAGTATTTT. Amino acid sequence: CASSLGPRGRDTQYF.

This clonotype was observed a few times. The chain carries TRBV20-1 and TRBJ2-7; no definite D call. Looked up from germline, CDR1 is DFQATT and CDR2 is SNEGSKA (reference sequence). Between the trimmed V and J ends, which lost 5 bases and 2 bases, there was a span of 16 bases. The CDR3 has 14 amino acids. The CDR3 sequence: CSARTSDLPYEQYF. CDR3 coding DNA: TGCAGTGCTCGAACCTCGGACCTACCCTACGAGCAGTACTTC.

In its sample, this clonotype was seen a few times. The chain recombines TRBV6-2 or TRBV6-3 with TRBJ1-2; D is unresolved. Looked up from germline, CDR1 is MNHEY and CDR2 is SVGEGT. Trimming stripped 2 bases from V and 4 bases from J, with 11 bases between. This CDR3 region has 14 residues. CDR3 amino acids: CASSYEDLTYGYTF. Written as DNA, the CDR3 is TGTGCCAGCAGTTACGAGGACTTAACCTATGGCTACACCTTC.

The table lists this clonotype with a few counts. The V gene is TRBV7-2, the J gene TRBJ2-1, with TRBD2 identical over 8 bases. Gene TRBJ2-5 matches the end of the DNA better, so the J call may be wrong. Germline V gene data show CDR1 as SGHTA and CDR2 as FQGNSA. The CDR3 is made up of 15 amino acids. CDR3 coding DNA: TGTGCCAGCAGCTGGACGGGAGGGGTATGGGAGACCCAGTACTTC. This translates into CASSWTGGVWETQYF.

In the case of this clonotype: Mismatch with germline at one junction end may stem from a read error. The rearrangement links TRBV12-3 or TRBV12-4 to TRBJ2-1; D possibly corresponds to TRBD2 (6 bases). The CDR3 length is 14 residues. CDR3 protein: CASSFGGSYSEQFF. The CDR3 nucleotides are TGTGCCAGCAGTTTTGGGGGGTCGTACAGTGAGCAGTTCTTC.

The rearrangement joins TRBV12-5 to TRBJ2-3; D unresolved. Deletions cut 0 bases from V and 10 bases from J, with 8 bases between. The CDR3 runs to 12 residues. Germline V lookup: CDR1 LGHNT, CDR2 FRNRAP. CDR3 sequence: CASGLVPDAQYF. Written as DNA, the CDR3 is TGTGCTAGTGGTTTGGTCCCGGATGCGCAGTATTTT.

The chain is built from TRBV12-3 or TRBV12-4 and TRBJ2-5, with a weak D call TRBD2 (6 bases). The CDR3 runs 15 residues. V lost 1 base to trimming and J lost 1 base, with 10 bases between them. DNA of the CDR3: TGTGCCAGCAGTTTAGACGGGGGACTCCAAGAGACCCAGTACTTC. Amino acid sequence: CASSLDGGLQETQYF.

Only a few counts were recorded for this clonotype. The V gene is TRBV6-6, the J gene TRBJ2-7, with a possible D match to TRBD2 (6 bases). Trimming cost V 7 bases and J 4 bases, with 23 bases left between them. Germline CDR1 is MNHNY and CDR2 is SVGAGI (reference sequence). The CDR3 spans 16 residues. For the CDR3, the DNA is TGTGCCAGCATTCCCGATCCGGGACGGGAGAGGTACGAGCAGTACTTC. Its translation is CASIPDPGRERYEQYF.

This clonotype was found a few times. The chain is built from TRBV6-5 and TRBJ1-3, with D uncertain. The length of the CDR3 is 13 residues. V gave up 10 bases and J gave up 0 bases, with 10 bases separating them. Germline loops: CDR1 MNHEY, CDR2 SVGAGI. CDR3 bases: TGTGCCACCCGACTGAACTCTGGAAACACCATATATTTT. Its protein product is CATRLNSGNTIYF.

This clonotype occurred a few times. The chain carries TRBV6-2 or TRBV6-3 and TRBJ1-1; no definite D call. The germline V gene has CDR1 MNHEY and CDR2 SVGEGT. The CDR3 contains 13 residues. Trimming took 7 bases from V and 3 from J, leaving 12 bases between them. CDR3 amino acids: CASTGGLDTEAFF. CDR3 in DNA: TGTGCCAGCACAGGAGGTTTGGACACTGAAGCTTTCTTT.

V and J are TRBV20-1 and TRBJ2-5; a weak D match, TRBD1 (5 bases). Germline CDR1 is DFQATT and CDR2 is SNEGSKA (reference sequence). CDR3 length: 12 residues. V was trimmed by 6 bases and J by 3 bases, leaving 11 bases between them. CDR3 sequence: CSAKSREETQYF. CDR3 nucleotides: TGCAGTGCAAAATCCAGGGAAGAGACCCAGTACTTC.

The CDR3 region has the DNA TGTGCCAGCAGCCTGCGACAGGGGAAAAAGAACACTGAAGCTTTCTTT. Protein product: CASSLRQGKKNTEAFF. The chain uses TRBV5-6 and TRBJ1-1, with 8 bases lining up with TRBD1. The ends lost 4 bases at V and 1 base at J; junction bases unmatched: 9. CDR1 is SGHDT and CDR2 is YYEEEE in the germline V gene. The CDR3 is 16 residues long.

The rearrangement joins TRBV14 to TRBJ2-1; tentative D call: TRBD1 (5 bases). This CDR3 has 13 amino acids. V was shortened by 4 bases and J by 7 bases, with 11 bases between the two germline ends. CDR1 is SGHDN and CDR2 is FVKESK in the germline V gene. The CDR3 DNA sequence: TGTGCCAGCAGCCGCCCCCAGGGTAATGAGCAGTTCTTC. It is translated as CASSRPQGNEQFF.